This entry concerns a single T cell receptor (beta chain). This clone has only one observation. It lacks a known antigen. No base quality values were provided; no much bigger clone lies one nucleotide off. Trimming removed 2 bases from V and 4 bases from J; the gene matches leave 4 bases unexplained. The CDR3 goes from the cysteine to the phenylalanine over 14 residues. CDR3 DNA is the only sequence kept; it has 42 bases, read in frame from the first base. The germline V gene specifies SGHRS as CDR1 and YFSETQ as CDR2. TCRbeta CDR3 regions were amplified from genomic DNA using the immunoSEQ Assay, a bias-controlled multiplex PCR. The authors' pipeline ran thus. The number of nucleated cells in each sample was estimated from the amplification of reference gene primers within the assay. To quantify the absolute abundance of each unique TCRbeta CDR3 rearrangement, sequence reads were collapsed and filtered. For each sample, productive Simpson clonality was calculated by taking the square root of Simpson's diversity index across productive rearrangements. TCRdb holds this immuneACCESS table with in-frame rearrangements only. Some clones are missing; in checked studies, unresolved V genes explain under half, and the rest has no known cause. That table supplies the V and J calls and clone size; D and trimming were determined from the DNA. The table for this sample lists hundreds of thousands of clones; roughly 90% of them were counted only once. The ten largest account for approximately 2.2% of the sample.

This sample is drawn from a study of blood T cell repertoires in COVID-19 (dated by TCRdb to 2019 to 2021). Regarding the research as a whole: Samples covering the acute and convalescent phases of COVID-19 were provided by collaborators in the United States, Italy and Spain. The sample metadata nearly always contained a de-identified subject ID, COVID-19 status, age in years and sex. The material from the prospective study consisted of cDNA or gDNA derived from T cells, B-cell-depleted T cells, or PBMCs. The dataset comprised deeply sampled blood TCRbeta repertoires from subjects exposed to, actively infected with, or recovered from COVID-19. Where available, HLA class I and class II types were taken from metadata supplied by the sample provider and were not determined by assay-based typing. Samples came from the ongoing ImmuneRACE study (first 160 participants) plus 1,254 subjects from 6 global collaborators. The repertoires were released in a freely available public database meant as a resource for research on the immune response to SARS-CoV-2. What the research found in general, with its limitations: Clinical and demographic metadata were provided uncurated, with the amount varying by source and participant.

Samples from volunteer blood donors who had recovered from COVID-19 were contributed by a second Seattle source. Each collaborating institution followed its own protocols to collect whole blood in K2EDTA tubes. Collaborator samples were shipped for TCRbeta analysis as frozen whole blood, isolated PBMCs, or DNA extracted from either sample type. Source material: peripheral blood. The rearrangement joined TRBV5-1 to TRBJ2-7; 9 bases in the middle match TRBD2. The TCR was taken from a woman in her 40s who had recovered from COVID-19. The DNA sequence is given as TGCGCCAGCAGCTTAGCGGGGGGCTTATACGAGCAGTACTTC. Its protein is CASSLAGGLYEQYF.